Below are 15 T cell receptor beta chains sequenced from a single sample in a study of shared clonotypes between healthy human individuals. Libraries were prepared by immunoSEQ multiplex PCR; TCRdb keeps only in-frame clonotypes and omits some of them. The repertoire consists of around 750,000 clones, with over 65% occurring once and the leading ten covering over 1.5%. Sequencing input: memory CD4+ T cells sorted from blood. Subset described: CD45RA-negative fraction. Receptors were obtained from a woman aged 25 to 39 in good health.

V and J are TRBV5-1 and TRBJ1-2; 11 nucleotides agree with TRBD1. Germline V gene data show CDR1 as SGHRS and CDR2 as YFSETQ. After removal of 4 bases from V and 0 bases from J, the junction contained 8 bases not matched to a gene. This CDR3 is built from 17 residues. DNA for the CDR3: TGCGCCAGCAGCCAAAGGACAGGGGGCGATACTAACTATGGCTACACCTTC. It translates to CASSQRTGGDTNYGYTF.

This chain links TRBV6-5 with TRBJ2-1; D possibly corresponds to TRBD2 (6 bases). The V end lost 8 bases, the J end lost 6 bases, and 20 bases lay between the germline ends. The CDR3 totals 15 residues. In germline, CDR1 is MNHEY, CDR2 SVGAGI. The CDR3: CASGPQEGAGNEQFF. CDR3 DNA: TGTGCCAGCGGGCCCCAGGAGGGCGCGGGCAATGAGCAGTTCTTC.

This clone was found a few times. V usage is TRBV6-5 and J usage is TRBJ2-5, with D tentatively TRBD1 (6 bases). The length of the CDR3 is 14 residues. The germline V and J ends were trimmed by 0 bases and 5 bases, with 10 bases remaining between them. Germline values: CDR1 MNHEY, CDR2 SVGAGI. The CDR3 protein is CASSYSPTGETQYF. The CDR3 bases are TGTGCCAGCAGTTACTCACCCACAGGGGAGACCCAGTACTTC.

The chain couples TRBV7-9 to TRBJ1-1; D is undetermined. The CDR3 runs to 12 residues. Germline assignment: CDR1 SEHNR and CDR2 FQNEAQ (reference sequence). Deletions cut 1 base from V and 6 bases from J, with 6 bases between. The CDR3 region is CASSLVSSEAFF. The CDR3 DNA sequence: TGTGCCAGCAGCTTAGTCTCGTCTGAAGCTTTCTTT.

Only a few counts were recorded for this clone. J is TRBJ2-2 and V is TRBV6-4; a weak D match, TRBD2 (6 bases). CDR1 is MRHNA and CDR2 is SNTAGT in the germline V gene. The CDR3 is 17 residues long. The V end lost 5 bases, the J end lost 1 base, and 17 bases lay between the germline ends. The CDR3 protein is CASSSYPSRENTGELFF. The CDR3 DNA reads as TGTGCCAGCAGTTCCTACCCTTCGCGGGAGAACACCGGGGAGCTGTTTTTT.

This clone was picked up one time. The chain couples TRBV13 to TRBJ2-7, with D possibly TRBD2 on 5 matching bases. The germline CDR1 and CDR2 sequences are PRHDT and FYEKMQ (reference sequence). Deletions cut 2 bases from V and 3 bases from J, with 17 bases between. The CDR3 loop spans 16 amino acids. For the CDR3, the DNA is TGTGCCAGCAGCTTAACCTCATTGAGGAGCGGCTACGAGCAGTACTTC. Translation gives CASSLTSLRSGYEQYF. Combining the CDR3 with reference TRBV13 and TRBJ2-7 gives the whole variable domain AAGVIQSPRHLIKEKRETATLKCYPIPRHDTVYWYQQGPGQDPQFLISFYEKMQSDKGSIPDRFSAQQFSDYHSELNMSSLELGDSALYFCASSLTSLRSGYEQYFGPGTRLTVT.

As DNA, the CDR3 is TGTGCCAGCAGCCCTTGGGAAGGGGCGTTTTACGAGCAGTACTTC. It translates to CASSPWEGAFYEQYF. The chain employs TRBV11-2 and TRBJ2-5; TRBD1 might be the D (5 bases). The J call may be mistaken, given a closer DNA end match to TRBJ2-7. CDR1 and CDR2 from the germline V gene are SGHAT and FQNNGV. CDR3 length: 15 amino acids.

The chain recombines TRBV15 with TRBJ2-5, with D maybe TRBD2 (5 bases). Germline V gene data show CDR1 as LNHNV and CDR2 as YYDKDF (reference sequence). V dropped 0 bases and J dropped 2 bases, with 10 bases sitting between them. The CDR3 covers 15 residues. CDR3 loop: CATSRELVGQETQYF. Here the CDR3 DNA reads TGTGCCACCAGCAGAGAACTAGTAGGGCAAGAGACCCAGTACTTC. Full variable domain (outside the CDR3, taken from reference TRBV15 and TRBJ2-5): DAMVIQNPRYQVTQFGKPVTLSCSQTLNHNVMYWYQQKSSQAPKLLFHYYDKDFNNEADTPDNFQSRRPNTSFCFLDIRSPGLGDTAMYLCATSRELVGQETQYFGPGTRLLVL.

There are a few counts of this clone. It differs at one base from a far larger clone, so likely a read error. The chain is built from TRBV5-1 and TRBJ1-2; D is uncertain. The CDR3 is 12 residues long. The V end lost 1 base, the J end lost 5 bases, and 6 bases lay between the germline ends. CDR1 is SGHRS, CDR2 YFSETQ, per germline. The chain's CDR3 is CASSLRGYGYTF. For the CDR3, the DNA is TGCGCCAGCAGCTTGCGGGGATATGGCTACACCTTC.

The V gene is TRBV2, the J gene TRBJ1-5; unclear D gene. This CDR3 has 15 residues. The germline V and J ends were trimmed by 2 bases and 2 bases, with 10 bases remaining between them. The germline CDR1 and CDR2 sequences are SNHLY and FYNNEI. For the CDR3, the DNA is TGTGCCAGCAGTGAATGGGAGGATGGCAATCAGCCCCAGCATTTT. Its protein is CASSEWEDGNQPQHF.

This clone was seen a handful of times. V and J are TRBV7-6 and TRBJ2-5; D is unresolved. Germline V gives CDR1 SGHVS, CDR2 FNYEAQ. This CDR3 is built from 14 residues. Trimming stripped 2 bases from V and 4 bases from J, with 11 bases between. For the CDR3, the DNA is TGTGCCAGCAGCTTACAGTCCGTGAGAGAGACCCAGTACTTC. The encoded protein is CASSLQSVRETQYF.

J is TRBJ2-5 and V is TRBV29-1; weak D call: TRBD1 (6 bases). The J call may be in error: the DNA end matches TRBJ2-7 better. The V gene's germline CDR1 is SQVTM and CDR2 ANQGSEA. CDR3 size: 11 residues. CDR3 amino acids: CSVRTEFEQYF. The CDR3 DNA follows: TGCAGCGTCCGGACAGAGTTCGAGCAGTACTTC.

CDR3 sequence (DNA): TGCGCCAGCAACCTACAGGGGGCAGATGAAAAACTGTTTTTT. Encoded protein: CASNLQGADEKLFF. The gene calls are TRBV10-2 and TRBJ1-4; TRBD1 matches 9 bases. V lost 7 bases, J lost 6 bases, and 6 bases stayed unmatched. The germline V gene encodes CDR1 WSHSY and CDR2 SAAADI. This CDR3 contains 14 residues.

This clone was picked up one time. This clone may be a read error of a much larger clone one base away. The chain recombines TRBV29-1 with TRBJ2-1; D is unresolved. From germline, CDR1 is SQVTM and CDR2 ANQGSEA. V shed 3 bases and J shed 11 bases, with 14 bases lying between them. This CDR3 has 12 residues. The DNA for the CDR3 is TGCAGCGTTGATCATGGGCGGAGTAAGCAGTTCTTC. This gives the protein CSVDHGRSKQFF.

This sequence joins TRBV5-4 and TRBJ1-2, with TRBD1 identical over 7 bases. Germline V CDR1 and CDR2: SGHNT, YYREEE (reference sequence). The CDR3 is made up of 18 amino acids. After removal of 10 bases from V and 0 bases from J, the junction contained 21 bases not matched to a gene. CDR3 sequence reads: CAVPKSAARGNANYGYTF. The CDR3 DNA follows: TGTGCCGTCCCAAAGTCAGCGGCCAGGGGGAACGCTAACTATGGCTACACCTTC.